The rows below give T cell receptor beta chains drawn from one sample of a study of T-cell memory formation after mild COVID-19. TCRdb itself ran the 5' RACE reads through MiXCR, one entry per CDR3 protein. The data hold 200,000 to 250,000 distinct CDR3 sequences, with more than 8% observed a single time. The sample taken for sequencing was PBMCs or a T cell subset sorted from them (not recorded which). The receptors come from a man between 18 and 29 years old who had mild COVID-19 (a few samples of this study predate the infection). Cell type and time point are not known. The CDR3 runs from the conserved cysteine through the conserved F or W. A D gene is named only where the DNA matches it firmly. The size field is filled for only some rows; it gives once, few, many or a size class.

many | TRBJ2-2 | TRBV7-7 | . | TGTGCCAGCACCCCATCAGTGGCAGGGGCGAACACCGGGGAGCTGTTTTTT | CASTPSVAGANTGELFF
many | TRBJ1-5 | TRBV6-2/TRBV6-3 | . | TGTGCCAGCAGTACAAACTACCGGGACTCACGGGGGAGCAATCAGCCCCAGCATTTT | CASSTNYRDSRGSNQPQHF
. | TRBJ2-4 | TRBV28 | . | TGTGCCAGCAGCTTGGTCGGGGGTCGTCACATTCAGTACTTC | CASSLVGGRHIQYF
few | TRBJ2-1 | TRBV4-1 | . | TGCGCCAGCAGCCAAGTAGGCGACAATGAGCAGTTCTTC | CASSQVGDNEQFF
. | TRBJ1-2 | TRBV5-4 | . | TGTGCCAGCAGCTCAACCTTGGGTGGCTACACCTTC | CASSSTLGGYTF
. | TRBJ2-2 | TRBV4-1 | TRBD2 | TGCGCCAGCAGCGTTAGCGGGTGGAACACCGGGGAGCTGTTTTTT | CASSVSGWNTGELFF
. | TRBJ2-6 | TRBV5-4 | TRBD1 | TGTGCCAGCACCAAACTGGGGACAGGGGTCAACGTCCTGACTTTC | CASTKLGTGVNVLTF
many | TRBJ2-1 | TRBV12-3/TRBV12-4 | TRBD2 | TGTGCCAGCAGTTTGCCTAGCGGGTCATACAATGAGCAGTTCTTC | CASSLPSGSYNEQFF
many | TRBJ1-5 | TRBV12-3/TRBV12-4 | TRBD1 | TGTGCCAGCAGTAAGACAGGGGGCAATCAGCCCCAGCATTTT | CASSKTGGNQPQHF
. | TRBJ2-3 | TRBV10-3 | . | TGTGCCTCTGGCGGAGGGGGTAGCACAGATACGCAGTATTTT | CASGGGGSTDTQYF
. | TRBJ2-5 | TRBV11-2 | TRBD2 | TGTGCCAGCAGCTCCATCGGGGCTAGCGGGGGGGCCTGGGAGACCCAGTACTTC | CASSSIGASGGAWETQYF
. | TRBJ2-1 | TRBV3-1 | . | TGTGCCAGCAGCCCCTTAGGCGGATCCGCCTACAATGAGCAGTTCTTC | CASSPLGGSAYNEQFF
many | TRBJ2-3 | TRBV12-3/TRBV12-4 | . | TGTGCCAGCAGCTTGGTAGATACGCAGTATTTT | CASSLVDTQYF
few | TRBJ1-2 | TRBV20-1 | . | TGCAGTGCCACCCCCGGGTGGAACTATGGCTACACCTTC | CSATPGWNYGYTF
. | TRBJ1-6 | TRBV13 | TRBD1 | TGTGCCAGCAGCTCGGGGACAGGGGGATATTCACCCCTCCACTTT | CASSSGTGGYSPLHF
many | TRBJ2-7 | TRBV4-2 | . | TGTGCCAGCAGCCAAGATATCAGGGGATCCTCCTACGAGCAGTACTTC | CASSQDIRGSSYEQYF
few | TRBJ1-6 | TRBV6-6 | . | TGTGCCAGCTGCCCCCGACCTACATATTCACCCCTCCACTTT | CASCPRPTYSPLHF
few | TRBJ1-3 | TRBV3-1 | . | TGTGCCAGCAGCCAAGTGGTTAACACCATATATTTT | CASSQVVNTIYF
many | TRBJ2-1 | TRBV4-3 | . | TGCGCCAGCAGCCAAGATGAAGGGACGGCATACAATGAGCAGTTCTTC | CASSQDEGTAYNEQFF
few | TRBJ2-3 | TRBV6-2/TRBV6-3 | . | TGTGCCAGCAGTTACGGAGTCACTAGCACAGATACGCAGTATTTT | CASSYGVTSTDTQYF
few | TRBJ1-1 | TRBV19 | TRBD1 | TGTGCCAGTAGTAGCCGGACAGGGAATCATCGGGGCACTGAAGCTTTCTTT | CASSSRTGNHRGTEAFF
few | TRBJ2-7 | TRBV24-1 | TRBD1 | TGTGCCACCAGTGGGACAGGGTCATACGAGCAGTACTTC | CATSGTGSYEQYF
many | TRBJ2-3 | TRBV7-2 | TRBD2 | TGTGCCAGCGGAAACATAGCGGGGGGATTTACAAGGGCTAGCACAGATACGCAGTATTTT | CASGNIAGGFTRASTDTQYF
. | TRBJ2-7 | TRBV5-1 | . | TGCGCCAGCAGCTTGGAACGGGGGACGTTAAGCTCCTACGAGCAGTACTTC | CASSLERGTLSSYEQYF
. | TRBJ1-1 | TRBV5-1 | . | TGCGCCAGCAGCTTTACAGTCCCGAACACTGAAGCTTTCTTT | CASSFTVPNTEAFF
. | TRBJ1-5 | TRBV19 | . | TGTGCCAGTAGTATTTCGAGACAGGGCAATCAGCCCCAGCATTTT | CASSISRQGNQPQHF
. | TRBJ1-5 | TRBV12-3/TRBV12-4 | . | TGTGCCAGCAGTTTCTATGCTCAGCCCCAGCATTTT | CASSFYAQPQHF
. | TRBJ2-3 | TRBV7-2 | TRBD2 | TGTGCCAGCAGCCTCGGACTAGCGGGGACCACAGATACGCAGTATTTT | CASSLGLAGTTDTQYF
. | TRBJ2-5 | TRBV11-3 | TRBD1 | TGTGCCAGCAGCTCTAAATCAGGGGGCATAGAGACCCAGTACTTC | CASSSKSGGIETQYF
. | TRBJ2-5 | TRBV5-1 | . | TGCGCCAGCAGCTTGTTCGGCAGTACTCAAGAGACCCAGTACTTC | CASSLFGSTQETQYF
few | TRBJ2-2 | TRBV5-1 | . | TGCGCCAGCAGTATAGCGTCCGGGGAGCTGTTTTTT | CASSIASGELFF
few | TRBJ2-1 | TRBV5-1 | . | TGCGCCAGCAGCCTGTCAATGAATGAGCAGTTCTTC | CASSLSMNEQFF
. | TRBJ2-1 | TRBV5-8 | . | TGTGCCAGCAGCCCCTGGGACGACAATGAGCAGTTCTTC | CASSPWDDNEQFF
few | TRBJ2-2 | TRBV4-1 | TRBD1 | TGCGCCAGCAGCCAGGGGACAGCGAACACCGGGGAGCTGTTTTTT | CASSQGTANTGELFF
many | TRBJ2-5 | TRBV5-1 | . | TGCGCCAGCAGCTTACTGGGGGCGTTGGAGACCCAGTACTTC | CASSLLGALETQYF
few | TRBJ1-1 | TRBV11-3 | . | TGTGCAAGCCTCATGAACACTGAAGCTTTCTTT | CASLMNTEAFF
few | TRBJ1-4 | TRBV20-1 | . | TGCAGTGCTAGAGATCTAGGCCTCCAGGGAGGAGCAACTAATGAAAAACTGTTTTTT | CSARDLGLQGGATNEKLFF
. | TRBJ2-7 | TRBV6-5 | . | TGTGCCAGCAGTTACACGGGATTGAGCTCCTACGAGCAGTACTTC | CASSYTGLSSYEQYF
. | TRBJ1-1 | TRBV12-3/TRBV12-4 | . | TGTGCCAGCAGTACGGGACTCCCGAACACTGAAGCTTTCTTT | CASSTGLPNTEAFF
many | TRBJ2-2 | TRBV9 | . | TGTGCCAGCAGCGGGGGGACGAACACCGGGGAGCTGTTTTTT | CASSGGTNTGELFF
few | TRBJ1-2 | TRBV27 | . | TGTGCCAGCAGGACAGGAGGAATCGGCTACACCTTC | CASRTGGIGYTF
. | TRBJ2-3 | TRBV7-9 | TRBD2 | TGTGCCAGCAGCTCCCACGATAGCGGGGTCACAGATACGCAGTATTTT | CASSSHDSGVTDTQYF
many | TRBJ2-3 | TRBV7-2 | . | TGTGCCAGCAGCTTTGCGCCGGATACGCAGTATTTT | CASSFAPDTQYF
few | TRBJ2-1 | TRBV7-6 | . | TGTGCCAGCAGCTTATCGCCCGCAGGGGATGAGCAGTTCTTC | CASSLSPAGDEQFF
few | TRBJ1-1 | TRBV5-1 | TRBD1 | TGCGCCAGCAGCTTGGGCCTCCAGACAGGGATGGCTTTCTTT | CASSLGLQTGMAFF
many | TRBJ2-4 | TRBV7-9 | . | TGTGCCAGCAGCGCCCGGGAACTTAGGGACATTCAGTACTTC | CASSARELRDIQYF
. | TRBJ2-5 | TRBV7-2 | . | TGTGCCAGCAGCTACCTCACACGCCAAGAGACCCAGTACTTC | CASSYLTRQETQYF
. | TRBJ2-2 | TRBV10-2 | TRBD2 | TGCGCCAGCACCTTGAGCGGGGGGGCCGACACCGGGGAGCTGTTTTTT | CASTLSGGADTGELFF